Presented here are 24 T cell receptor beta chains from one specimen sequenced in a study of shared clonotypes between healthy human individuals. Generated by immunoSEQ multiplex PCR, the TCRdb table keeps only in-frame clones and is missing some. The sample shows some 580,000 clones, more than 95% of them seen only once. Only CD45RO-negative cells positively selected for CCR7 counted as naive CD8 cells, so terminally differentiated effector memory CD45RA+ cells were excluded. Sequencing was performed on naive CD8+ T cells sorted from blood. These receptor sequences come from a man aged 30 to 39 in good health.

This clone came up once. V gene TRBV7-8 combines with J gene TRBJ2-3, with a weak D call TRBD2 (6 bases). Germline lookup yields CDR1 SGHVS and CDR2 FQNEAQ. With 3 bases removed from V and 5 bases from J, the gap between germline ends came to 21 bases. This CDR3 spans 17 amino acids. Here the CDR3 DNA reads TGTGCCAGCAGCTTCTTAGGGCGCCAGATCGGGGGAGATACGCAGTATTTT. Residues: CASSFLGRQIGGDTQYF.

V and J are TRBV11-3 and TRBJ2-7; D unclear. From germline, CDR1 is SGHNT and CDR2 YENEEA. With 4 bases removed from V and 2 bases from J, the gap between germline ends came to 9 bases. There are 13 residues in the CDR3. As DNA, the CDR3 is TGTGCCAGCAGCTCCAATCCAACCTACGAGCAGTACTTC. Translating gives CASSSNPTYEQYF.

The CDR3 sequence is CASSQEWSGSSSYEQYF. The CDR3 nucleotides read TGTGCCAGCAGCCAAGAATGGAGCGGGTCTAGCTCCTACGAGCAGTACTTC. This chain connects TRBV4-2 to TRBJ2-7; D is possibly TRBD2 (6 bases). The CDR3 has 17 amino acids. Trimming shortened V by 0 bases and J by 0 bases, and 15 bases separated the two germline ends. Germline-derived CDR1 and CDR2 are LGHNA and YNFKEQ.

A single count supports this clone. The chain couples TRBV7-9 to TRBJ2-1; tentatively, D is TRBD2 (7 bases). Per the germline V gene, CDR1 is SEHNR and CDR2 is FQNEAQ (reference sequence). This CDR3 has 16 residues. Trimming cost V 2 bases and J 5 bases, with 16 bases left between them. The CDR3 DNA follows: TGTGCCAGCAGCTTAACAGGGTTGCGGGAGAACAATGAGCAGTTCTTC. Translated, it gives CASSLTGLRENNEQFF.

This chain uses TRBV5-6 with TRBJ2-5, with TRBD2 as a possible D gene (5 bases). Germline V gene sequence: CDR1 SGHDT, CDR2 YYEEEE. Trimming cost V 0 bases and J 1 base, with 13 bases left between them. The CDR3 totals 16 residues. The CDR3: CASSLANSGPQETQYF. The CDR3 DNA sequence: TGTGCCAGCAGCTTGGCCAACAGCGGCCCCCAAGAGACCCAGTACTTC.

The chain joins TRBV9 to TRBJ2-5, with a weak D call TRBD1 (5 bases). Germline values: CDR1 SGDLS, CDR2 YYNGEE. The CDR3 spans 16 residues. Trimming took 4 bases from V and 1 from J, leaving 17 bases between them. The CDR3 nucleotides read TGTGCCAGCAGCCCCACCCTAACAGGTCTCCAAGAGACCCAGTACTTC. Translated, it gives CASSPTLTGLQETQYF.

The rearrangement links TRBV27 to TRBJ2-7; D is perhaps TRBD1 or TRBD2 (5 bases each). CDR3 length equals 16 residues. The V gene lost 3 bases and the J gene lost 2 bases, with 17 bases spanning the gap. In germline, CDR1 is MNHEY, CDR2 SMNVEV (reference sequence). The CDR3 sequence is CASSLDAGTFTYEQYF. The CDR3 DNA reads TGTGCCAGCAGTTTGGATGCCGGGACGTTTACCTACGAGCAGTACTTC.

The rearrangement uses TRBV4-1 and TRBJ2-1, with 9 nucleotides matching TRBD2. Trimming took 3 bases from V and 7 from J; bases not matched to a gene: 4. Germline CDR1 MGHRA, CDR2 YSYEKL. The CDR3 has 14 amino acids. The CDR3 loop is CASSHAGGGNEQFF. CDR3 bases: TGCGCCAGCAGCCACGCGGGAGGGGGGAATGAGCAGTTCTTC.

This sequence joins TRBV6-7 and TRBJ1-5, with D maybe TRBD1 (6 bases). TRBV6-7 is noted as an ORF with a role that remains uncertain. CDR3 size: 14 residues. The V gene lost 6 bases and the J gene lost 4 bases, with 13 bases spanning the gap. The CDR3 loop reads CASRSGVGNQPQHF. The CDR3 DNA follows: TGTGCCAGCAGGTCAGGGGTTGGGAATCAGCCCCAGCATTTT.

This clone was observed once. The V and J genes are TRBV29-1 and TRBJ2-7; TRBD2 matches at 9 bases. The CDR3 sequence is 16 residues long. Germline CDR1 is SQVTM and CDR2 is ANQGSEA. J lost 3 bases, V lost 1 base, and 10 bases had no gene match. Here the CDR3 reads CSVEVSAGGRLYEQYF. CDR3 in DNA: TGCAGCGTTGAAGTGTCAGCGGGAGGCCGTCTCTACGAGCAGTACTTC.

This clone was seen a single time. This sequence joins TRBV19 and TRBJ2-1; D is undetermined. Germline V gene sequence: CDR1 LNHDA, CDR2 SQIVND (reference sequence). Trimming removed 5 bases at V and 4 bases at J, with 9 bases between. The CDR3 has 13 residues. The DNA for the CDR3 is TGTGCCAGTAGTTTGACCCCTTACAATGAGCAGTTCTTC. It codes for CASSLTPYNEQFF.

The V gene is TRBV7-9, the J gene TRBJ1-4; 7 nucleotides agree with TRBD1. In germline, CDR1 is SEHNR, CDR2 FQNEAQ (reference sequence). J lost 8 bases, V lost 8 bases, and 8 bases had no gene match. The length of the CDR3 is 13 residues. In DNA, the CDR3 is TGTGCCAGCCAGACAGGGTCGAGGGAAAAACTGTTTTTT. Protein product: CASQTGSREKLFF.

The genes are TRBV2 and TRBJ2-1; TRBD2 agrees at 13 bases. This CDR3 comprises 15 residues. CDR1 is SNHLY, CDR2 FYNNEI, per germline. The trim removed 4 bases at V and 5 bases at J, leaving 2 bases unmatched. The CDR3 sequence is CASSGLAGGNNEQFF. The CDR3 nucleotides are TGTGCCAGCAGTGGACTAGCGGGGGGAAACAATGAGCAGTTCTTC.

The gene calls are TRBV28 and TRBJ2-7; TRBD1 aligns across 8 bases. After removal of 8 bases from V and 6 bases from J, the junction contained 9 bases not matched to a gene. Per germline, CDR1 MDHEN and CDR2 SYDVKM. CDR3 length: 13 amino acids. CDR3 sequence reads: CASVRQGAPEQYF. The DNA for the CDR3 is TGTGCCAGCGTGCGGCAGGGGGCGCCCGAGCAGTACTTC.

This chain uses TRBV2 with TRBJ2-3; 7 bases align to TRBD2. This CDR3 is built from 17 residues. The V gene end was trimmed by 1 base and the J gene end by 1 base; junction bases not matched to a gene: 8. Per the germline V gene, CDR1 is SNHLY and CDR2 is FYNNEI. This chain's CDR3 is CASSEDLREYGTDTQYF. The CDR3 nucleotides read TGTGCCAGCAGTGAAGATCTGCGGGAGTACGGCACAGATACGCAGTATTTT.

The chain carries TRBV27 and TRBJ2-1, with a tentative D call TRBD2 (6 bases). Germline values: CDR1 MNHEY, CDR2 SMNVEV (reference sequence). The CDR3 loop spans 14 amino acids. Between the trimmed V and J ends, which lost 3 bases and 5 bases, there was a span of 11 bases. The CDR3 protein is CASSFGGVNNEQFF. CDR3 sequence (DNA): TGTGCCAGCAGTTTCGGGGGAGTGAACAATGAGCAGTTCTTC.

The chain couples TRBV7-9 to TRBJ2-7; D may match TRBD1 or TRBD2 (5 bases each). Between the trimmed V and J ends, which lost 5 bases and 6 bases, there was a span of 17 bases. Germline lookup yields CDR1 SEHNR and CDR2 FQNEAQ (reference sequence). The CDR3 has 14 residues. The CDR3 region is CASSPTGREFEQYF. Here the CDR3 DNA reads TGTGCCAGCAGCCCAACAGGACGGGAATTCGAGCAGTACTTC.

The V and J genes are TRBV2 and TRBJ2-5; 7 nucleotides align to TRBD2. The trim removed 11 bases at V and 4 bases at J, leaving 10 bases unmatched. This CDR3 region has 13 residues. CDR1 SNHLY and CDR2 FYNNEI come from the germline V gene. In DNA, the CDR3 is TGTGCCTCATGGGGGGGGAGGTCAGAGACCCAGTACTTC. Translating it yields CASWGGRSETQYF.

The count of this clone is one. At the DNA level, this CDR3 is encoded by other sequences in the same sample as well. The chain links TRBV7-8 to TRBJ2-7, with D perhaps matching TRBD1 or TRBD2 (5 bases each). CDR1 SGHVS and CDR2 FQNEAQ come from the germline V gene. With 4 bases removed from V and 3 bases from J, the gap between germline ends came to 13 bases. The CDR3 covers 14 residues. CDR3 amino acids: CASSSGTGSYEQYF. CDR3 nucleotides: TGTGCCAGCAGCTCTGGGACGGGTAGCTACGAGCAGTACTTC.

The V call is TRBV2, the J call TRBJ1-2, with TRBD1 matching 7 bases. Germline values: CDR1 SNHLY, CDR2 FYNNEI. V was clipped by 2 bases and J by 3 bases; unmatched bases: 6. This CDR3 spans 15 amino acids. Here the CDR3 reads CASSETDRFDYGYTF. The DNA for the CDR3 is TGTGCCAGCAGTGAAACGGACAGGTTTGACTATGGCTACACCTTC. Full variable domain (outside the CDR3, taken from reference TRBV2 and TRBJ1-2): EPEVTQTPSHQVTQMGQEVILRCVPISNHLYFYWYRQILGQKVEFLVSFYNNEISEKSEIFDDQFSVERPDGSNFTLKIRSTKLEDSAMYFCASSETDRFDYGYTFGSGTRLTVV.

This rearrangement joins TRBV13 to TRBJ2-5, with TRBD2 matching 14 bases. The V segment lost 4 bases and the J segment 0 bases; nucleotides outside the gene matches: 13. This CDR3 has 20 residues. From germline, CDR1 is PRHDT and CDR2 FYEKMQ (reference sequence). CDR3 sequence: CASSSITGTSGGKYQETQYF. CDR3 coding DNA: TGTGCCAGCAGCTCTATTACGGGGACTAGCGGGGGAAAGTACCAAGAGACCCAGTACTTC.

This chain joins TRBV19 and TRBJ2-7, with a possible D match to TRBD2 (6 bases). Trimming stripped 2 bases from V and 3 bases from J, with 14 bases between. CDR3 size: 15 residues. Germline lookup yields CDR1 LNHDA and CDR2 SQIVND (reference sequence). The chain's CDR3 is CASSIRDSRIYEQYF. In DNA, the CDR3 is TGTGCCAGTAGTATAAGGGACTCGAGAATCTACGAGCAGTACTTC.

The chain joins TRBV19 to TRBJ2-7, with a weak D call TRBD1 (5 bases). The germline V gene encodes CDR1 LNHDA and CDR2 SQIVND (reference sequence). V was cut by 5 bases and J by 0 bases, with 11 bases left in between. The CDR3 spans 14 residues. CDR3 residues: CASSWGRNSYEQYF. The CDR3 DNA reads TGTGCCAGTAGTTGGGGCAGAAACTCCTACGAGCAGTACTTC.

The chain recombines TRBV6-1 with TRBJ2-7; TRBD1 or TRBD2 may be the D gene (5 bases each). Per germline, CDR1 MNHNS and CDR2 SASEGT. The CDR3 has 15 amino acids. Trimming pared 2 bases from V and 8 bases from J, leaving 19 bases between. The CDR3 nucleotides read TGTGCCAGCAGTGAACGGGGTAGGAGGACACAAAAGCAGTACTTC. Translation gives CASSERGRRTQKQYF.